The T cell receptor beta chain described here comes from a study of T cells in Graves' hyperthyroidism and ophthalmopathy. Study outcomes and limitations: The model foresaw ophthalmopathy a median around 6.8 months prior to onset.

The CDR3 length is 15 residues. V was trimmed by 5 bases and J by 4 bases, leaving 17 bases between them. CDR1 and CDR2 (germline): SGHTA, FQGNSA. Researchers took RNA transcripts and amplified the TCR beta CDR3 regions from them. First-round RT-PCR with HTBI primers amplified the TCR CDR3 region. TCRdb used MiXCR to reprocess the multiplex PCR reads, holding one entry per CDR3 protein. The sample gives 700,000 to 950,000 distinct CDR3 sequences, approximately 40% of which show up once; more than 25% is in the top ten. As for this clonotype: Antigen unknown.

Fresh peripheral blood, under 11 ml, yielded the PBMCs. Sequenced material: blood. The sequence was obtained from a woman aged 40 to 49 with Graves' hyperthyroidism. The chain joins TRBV7-2 to TRBJ1-2; D possibly corresponds to TRBD1 (6 bases). CDR3 in amino acids: CASSTYPTGIYGYTF. As DNA, the CDR3 is TGTGCCAGCAGCACCTACCCGACAGGAATCTATGGCTACACCTTC.